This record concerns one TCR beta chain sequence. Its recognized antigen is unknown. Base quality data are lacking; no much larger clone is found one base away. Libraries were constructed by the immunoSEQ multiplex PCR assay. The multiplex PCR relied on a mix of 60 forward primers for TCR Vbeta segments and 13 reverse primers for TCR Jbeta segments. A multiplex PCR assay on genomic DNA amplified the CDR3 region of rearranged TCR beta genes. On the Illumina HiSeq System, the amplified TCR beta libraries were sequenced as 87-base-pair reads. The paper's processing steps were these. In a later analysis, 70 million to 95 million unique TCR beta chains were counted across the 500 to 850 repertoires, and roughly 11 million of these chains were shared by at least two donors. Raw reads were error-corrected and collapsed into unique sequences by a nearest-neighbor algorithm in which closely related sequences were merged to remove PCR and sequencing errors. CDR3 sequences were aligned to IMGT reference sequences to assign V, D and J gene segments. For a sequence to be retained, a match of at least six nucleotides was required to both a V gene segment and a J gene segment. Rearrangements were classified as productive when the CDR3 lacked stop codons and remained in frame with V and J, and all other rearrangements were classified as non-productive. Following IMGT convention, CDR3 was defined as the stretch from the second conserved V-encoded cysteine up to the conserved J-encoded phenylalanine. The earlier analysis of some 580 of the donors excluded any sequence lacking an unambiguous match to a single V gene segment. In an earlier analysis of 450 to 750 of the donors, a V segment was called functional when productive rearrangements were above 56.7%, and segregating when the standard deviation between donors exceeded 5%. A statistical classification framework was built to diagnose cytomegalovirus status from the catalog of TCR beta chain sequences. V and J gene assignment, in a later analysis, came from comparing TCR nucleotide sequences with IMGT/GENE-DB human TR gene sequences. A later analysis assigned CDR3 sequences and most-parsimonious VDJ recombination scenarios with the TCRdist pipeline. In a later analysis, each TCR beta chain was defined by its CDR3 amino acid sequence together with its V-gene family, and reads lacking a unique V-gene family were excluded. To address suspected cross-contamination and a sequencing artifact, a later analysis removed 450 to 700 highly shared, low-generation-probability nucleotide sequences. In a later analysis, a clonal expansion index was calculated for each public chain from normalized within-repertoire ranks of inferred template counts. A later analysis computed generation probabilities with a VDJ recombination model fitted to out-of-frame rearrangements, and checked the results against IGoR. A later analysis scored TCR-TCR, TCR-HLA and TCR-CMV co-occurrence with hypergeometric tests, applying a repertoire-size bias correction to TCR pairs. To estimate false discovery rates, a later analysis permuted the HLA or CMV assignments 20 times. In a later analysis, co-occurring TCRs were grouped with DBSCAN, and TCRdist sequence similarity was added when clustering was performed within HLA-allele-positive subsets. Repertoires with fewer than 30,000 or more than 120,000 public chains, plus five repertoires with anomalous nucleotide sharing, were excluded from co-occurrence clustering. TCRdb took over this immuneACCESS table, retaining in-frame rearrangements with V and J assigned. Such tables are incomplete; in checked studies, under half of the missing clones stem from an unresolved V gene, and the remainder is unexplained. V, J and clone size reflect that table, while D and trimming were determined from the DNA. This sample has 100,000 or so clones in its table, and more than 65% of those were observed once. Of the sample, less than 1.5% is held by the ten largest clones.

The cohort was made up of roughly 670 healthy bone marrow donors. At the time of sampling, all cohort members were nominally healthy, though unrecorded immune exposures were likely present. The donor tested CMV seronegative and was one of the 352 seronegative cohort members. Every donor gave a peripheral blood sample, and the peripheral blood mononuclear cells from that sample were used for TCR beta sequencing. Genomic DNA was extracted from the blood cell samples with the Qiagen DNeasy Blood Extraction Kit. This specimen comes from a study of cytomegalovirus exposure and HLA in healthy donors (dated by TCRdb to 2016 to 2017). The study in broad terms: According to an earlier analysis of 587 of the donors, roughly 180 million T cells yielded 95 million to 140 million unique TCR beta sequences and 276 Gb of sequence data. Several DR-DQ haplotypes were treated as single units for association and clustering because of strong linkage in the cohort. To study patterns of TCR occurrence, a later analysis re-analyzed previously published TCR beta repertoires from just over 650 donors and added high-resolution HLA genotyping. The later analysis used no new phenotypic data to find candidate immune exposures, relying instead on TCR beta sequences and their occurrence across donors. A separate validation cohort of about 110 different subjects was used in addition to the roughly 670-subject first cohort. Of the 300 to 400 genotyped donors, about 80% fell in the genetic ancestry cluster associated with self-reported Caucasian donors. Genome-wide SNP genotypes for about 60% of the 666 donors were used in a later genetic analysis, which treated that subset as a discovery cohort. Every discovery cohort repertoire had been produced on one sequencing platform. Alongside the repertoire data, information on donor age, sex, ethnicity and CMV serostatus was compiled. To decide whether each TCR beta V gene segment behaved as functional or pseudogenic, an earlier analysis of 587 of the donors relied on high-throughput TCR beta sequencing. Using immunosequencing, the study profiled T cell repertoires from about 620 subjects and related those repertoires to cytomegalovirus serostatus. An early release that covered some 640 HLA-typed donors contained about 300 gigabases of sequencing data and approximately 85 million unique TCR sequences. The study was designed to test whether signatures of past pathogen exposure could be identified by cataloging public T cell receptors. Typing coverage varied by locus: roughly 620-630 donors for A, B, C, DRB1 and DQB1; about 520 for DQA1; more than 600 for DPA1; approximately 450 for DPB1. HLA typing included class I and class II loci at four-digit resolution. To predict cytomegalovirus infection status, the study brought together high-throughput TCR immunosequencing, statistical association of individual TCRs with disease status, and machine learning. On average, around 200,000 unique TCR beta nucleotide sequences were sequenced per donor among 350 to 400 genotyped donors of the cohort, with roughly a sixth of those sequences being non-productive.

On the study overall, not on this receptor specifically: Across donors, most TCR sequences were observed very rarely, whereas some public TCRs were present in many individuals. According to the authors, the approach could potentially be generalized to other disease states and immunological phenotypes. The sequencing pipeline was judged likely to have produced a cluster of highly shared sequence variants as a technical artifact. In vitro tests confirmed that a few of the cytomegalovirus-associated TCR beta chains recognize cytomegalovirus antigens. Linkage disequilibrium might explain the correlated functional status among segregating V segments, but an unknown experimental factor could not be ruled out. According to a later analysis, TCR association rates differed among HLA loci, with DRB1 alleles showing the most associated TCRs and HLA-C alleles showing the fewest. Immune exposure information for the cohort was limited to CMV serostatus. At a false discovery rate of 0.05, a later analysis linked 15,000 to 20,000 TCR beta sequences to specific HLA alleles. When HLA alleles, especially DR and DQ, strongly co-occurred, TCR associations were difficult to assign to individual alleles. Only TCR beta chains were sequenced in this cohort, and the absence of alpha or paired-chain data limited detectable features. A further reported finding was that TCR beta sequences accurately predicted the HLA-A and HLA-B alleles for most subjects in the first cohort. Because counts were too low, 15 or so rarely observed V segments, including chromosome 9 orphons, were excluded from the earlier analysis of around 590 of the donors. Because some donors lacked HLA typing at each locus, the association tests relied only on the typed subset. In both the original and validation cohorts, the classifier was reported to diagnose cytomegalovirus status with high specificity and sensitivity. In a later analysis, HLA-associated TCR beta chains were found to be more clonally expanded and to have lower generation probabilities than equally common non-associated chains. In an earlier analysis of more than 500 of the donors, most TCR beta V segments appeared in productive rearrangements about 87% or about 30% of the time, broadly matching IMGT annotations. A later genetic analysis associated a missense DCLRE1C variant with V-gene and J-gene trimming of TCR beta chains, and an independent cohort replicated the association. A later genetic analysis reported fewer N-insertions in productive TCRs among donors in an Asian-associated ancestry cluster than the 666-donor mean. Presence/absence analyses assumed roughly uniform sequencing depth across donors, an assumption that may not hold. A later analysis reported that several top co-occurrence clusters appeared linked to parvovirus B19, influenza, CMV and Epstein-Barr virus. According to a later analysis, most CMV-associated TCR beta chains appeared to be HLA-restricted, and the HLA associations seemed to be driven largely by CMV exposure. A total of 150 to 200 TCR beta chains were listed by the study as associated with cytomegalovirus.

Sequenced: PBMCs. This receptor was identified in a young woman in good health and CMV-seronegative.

The DNA reads as follows: TGTGCCAGCAGTACCGACGGGACAGGGTTTTACGAGCAGTACTTC. Translation gives CASSTDGTGFYEQYF. Recombination linked TRBV27 to TRBJ2-7, with TRBD1 matching 9 junction bases. Taken from cysteine to phenylalanine, the CDR3 has 15 residues. The only DNA kept is the CDR3, 45 bases in frame from the first base. In the germline V gene (reference sequence), CDR1 corresponds to MNHEY and CDR2 to SMNVEV. Compared with germline, V lacks 5 bases and J lacks 4 bases; bases without a gene match: 9.